Detailed here is one T cell receptor beta chain. This record comes from a study of CD8+ T cells in alopecia areata. This CDR3 has 17 residues. Trimming pared 2 bases from V and 5 bases from J, leaving 25 bases between. Germline values: CDR1 GTSNPN, CDR2 SVGIG (reference sequence). cDNA prepared by RNA extraction and subsequent reverse transcription served as the template for sequencing. TCRdb's table, derived via immunoSEQ multiplex PCR, lists solely in-frame clones and lacks some. In the table there are approximately 54,000 clones, roughly 96% of which are singletons. This clonotype originated in a human donor with alopecia areata. The chain couples TRBV30 to TRBJ2-7; tentatively, D is TRBD1 or TRBD2 (5 bases each). Source: CD8+ T cells sorted from blood, taken at week 0. The DNA for the CDR3 is TGTGCCTGGAGTAGGAAGACTGTGGGGGATTACAAGGACGAGCAGTACTTC. As protein: CAWSRKTVGDYKDEQYF.